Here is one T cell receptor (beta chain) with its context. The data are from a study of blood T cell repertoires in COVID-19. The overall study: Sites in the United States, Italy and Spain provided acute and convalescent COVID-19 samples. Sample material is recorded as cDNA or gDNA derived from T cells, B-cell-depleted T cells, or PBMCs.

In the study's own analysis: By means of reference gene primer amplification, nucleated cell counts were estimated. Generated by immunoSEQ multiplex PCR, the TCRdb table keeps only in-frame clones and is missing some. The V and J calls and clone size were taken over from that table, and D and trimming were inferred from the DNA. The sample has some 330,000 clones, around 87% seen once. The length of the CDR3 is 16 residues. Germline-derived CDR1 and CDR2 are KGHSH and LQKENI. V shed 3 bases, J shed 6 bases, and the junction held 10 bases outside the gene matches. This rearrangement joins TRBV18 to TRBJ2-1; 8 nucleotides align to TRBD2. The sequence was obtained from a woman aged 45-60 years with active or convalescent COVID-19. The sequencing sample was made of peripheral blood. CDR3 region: CASSPLSGSFPNEQFF. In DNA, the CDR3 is TGTGCCAGCTCACCTTTAAGCGGGAGTTTTCCCAATGAGCAGTTCTTC.